This TCR beta chain was recovered during a study of identifying expanded T cells in peripheral blood. As regards this clone: Its antigen is currently unknown.

Some clones are missing from TCRdb's copy, which holds only in-frame ones; the method was immunoSEQ multiplex PCR. Of around 85,000 clones detected, 88% appear once; the ten largest clones hold 15% to 20%. General study results and limits: Over two and four weeks, about 17 and 20 clones changed, versus roughly 1.2 between replicates. Approximately two-week clone count variance significantly increased as total template count grew.

During the collection period, no donor immune events like infections were recorded. From germline, CDR1 is SEHNR and CDR2 FQNEAQ (reference sequence). The CDR3 loop spans 14 amino acids. V lost 4 bases, J lost 0 bases, and 7 bases lay in between. Sequenced sample: blood. The chain links TRBV7-9 to TRBJ1-5; no firm D call. The origin of this receptor is a person between 18 and 75 years old in good health. The CDR3 nucleotides are TGTGCCAGCAGCTCCCAATATAGCAATCAGCCCCAGCATTTT. It yields the protein CASSSQYSNQPQHF.